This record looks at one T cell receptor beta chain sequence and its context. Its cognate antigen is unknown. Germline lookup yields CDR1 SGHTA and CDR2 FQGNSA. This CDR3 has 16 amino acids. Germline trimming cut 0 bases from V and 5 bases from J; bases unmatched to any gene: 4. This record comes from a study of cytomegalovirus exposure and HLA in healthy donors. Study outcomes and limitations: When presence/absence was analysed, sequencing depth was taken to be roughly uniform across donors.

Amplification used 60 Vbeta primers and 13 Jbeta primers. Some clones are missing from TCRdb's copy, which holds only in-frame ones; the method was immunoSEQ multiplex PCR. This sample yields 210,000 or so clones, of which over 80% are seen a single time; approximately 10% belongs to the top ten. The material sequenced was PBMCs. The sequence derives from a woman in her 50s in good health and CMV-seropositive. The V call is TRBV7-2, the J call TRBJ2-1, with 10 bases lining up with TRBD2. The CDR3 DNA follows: TGTGCCAGCAGCTTAGCTTTCGGACTAGCGGACAATGAGCAGTTCTTC. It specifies CASSLAFGLADNEQFF.